Following are 22 T cell receptor beta chains from one sample sequenced in a study of blood T cell repertoires in COVID-19. TCRdb keeps only in-frame clones here, not all; method: immunoSEQ multiplex PCR. This table holds 230,000 or so clones, 65% to 85% found once. The sequenced material came from PBMCs or T cells enriched from blood (not recorded which). Receptors were obtained from a man between 50 and 59 years old who had recovered from COVID-19.

The V gene is TRBV19, the J gene TRBJ2-1; TRBD1 agrees at 8 bases. The V gene's germline CDR1 is LNHDA and CDR2 SQIVND (reference sequence). The CDR3 has 17 residues. The trim removed 6 bases at V and 4 bases at J, leaving 14 bases unmatched. CDR3 bases: TGTGCCAGTAGCCCCCGGACAGGGCGTCTTGGATACAATGAGCAGTTCTTC. The encoded protein is CASSPRTGRLGYNEQFF.

The genes are TRBV29-1 and TRBJ2-7; no definite D call. There are 12 residues in the CDR3. Trimming removed 0 bases at V and 6 bases at J, with 9 bases between. Germline loops: CDR1 SQVTM, CDR2 ANQGSEA. CDR3 protein: CSVEDSWSEQYF. CDR3 in DNA: TGCAGCGTTGAAGACTCATGGAGCGAGCAGTACTTC.

The chain uses TRBV5-1 and TRBJ2-3, with 11 bases identical to TRBD2. The CDR3 length is 16 residues. CDR1 SGHRS and CDR2 YFSETQ come from the germline V gene. V shed 5 bases and J 1 base; nucleotides not matched to a gene: 6. CDR3 in amino acids: CASRTSGARGTDTQYF. The DNA for the CDR3 is TGCGCCAGCAGGACTAGCGGGGCCCGGGGCACAGATACGCAGTATTTT. The entire variable domain, with the rest obtained from reference TRBV5-1 and TRBJ2-3, is as follows: KAGVTQTPRYLIKTRGQQVTLSCSPISGHRSVSWYQQTPGQGLQFLFEYFSETQRNKGNFPGRFSGRQFSNSRSEMNVSTLELGDSALYLCASRTSGARGTDTQYFGPGTRLTVL.

The chain joins TRBV7-2 to TRBJ2-7; 10 nucleotides agree with TRBD2. The germline V gene encodes CDR1 SGHTA and CDR2 FQGNSA. The J segment lost 0 bases and the V segment lost 5 bases, leaving 4 bases of the junction unmatched. This CDR3 has 15 amino acids. The CDR3 region has the DNA TGTGCCAGCAGCCCCAGACTAGCGGGCTCCTACGAGCAGTACTTC. Amino acids: CASSPRLAGSYEQYF.

The gene calls are TRBV15 and TRBJ1-2; TRBD1 matches 7 bases. The CDR3 contains 15 residues. CDR1 and CDR2 (germline): LNHNV, YYDKDF (reference sequence). V was pared by 3 bases and J by 0 bases, with 4 bases of the junction left unmatched. CDR3 DNA sequence: TGTGCCACCAGCAGGATAGACAGGGCTAACTATGGCTACACCTTC. Translation gives CATSRIDRANYGYTF.

The chain combines TRBV6-5 with TRBJ1-4; D ambiguous. Trimming left V 6 bases short and J 8 bases short, with 16 bases between. CDR1 MNHEY and CDR2 SVGAGI come from the germline V gene. CDR3 length: 14 residues. Written as DNA, the CDR3 is TGTGCCAGCAGCCGCGTTGGGCCCAGCGAAAAACTGTTTTTT. It encodes CASSRVGPSEKLFF.

This chain uses TRBV6-5 with TRBJ2-7, with 8 bases that match TRBD1. CDR3 length: 16 residues. Per the germline V gene, CDR1 is MNHEY and CDR2 is SVGAGI. The trim removed 2 bases at V and 0 bases at J, leaving 6 bases unmatched. CDR3 sequence: CASSYLTGAYSYEQYF. The CDR3 DNA reads TGTGCCAGCAGTTACCTGACAGGGGCCTACTCCTACGAGCAGTACTTC.

The chain carries TRBV5-1 and TRBJ1-3; 8 bases are a match to TRBD1. Germline CDR1 and CDR2: SGHRS and YFSETQ. This CDR3 is 16 amino acids long. V lost 5 bases and J lost 0; bases outside the gene matches: 7. The CDR3 DNA reads TGCGCCAGCAGGCCGACAGGGGCCTCCTCTGGAAACACCATATATTTT. It codes for CASRPTGASSGNTIYF.

The chain employs TRBV10-3 and TRBJ1-6; D perhaps matches TRBD1 (5 bases). The V gene lost 5 bases and the J gene lost 8 bases, with 13 bases spanning the gap. Per germline, CDR1 ENHRY and CDR2 SYGVKD. This CDR3 has 14 amino acids. CDR3 protein: CAISRDFRDSPLHF. The CDR3 DNA is TGTGCCATCAGTAGGGATTTCAGGGATTCACCCCTCCACTTT.

This chain joins TRBV7-3 and TRBJ2-6; TRBD1 aligns across 8 bases. V shed 7 bases, J shed 0 bases, and the junction held 8 bases outside the gene matches. CDR1 is SGHTA and CDR2 is FQGTGA in the germline V gene. The CDR3 contains 17 residues. As DNA, the CDR3 is TGTGCCAGCATCCCGACAGGGGACTTCTCTGGGGCCAACGTCCTGACTTTC. Translating it yields CASIPTGDFSGANVLTF.

The rearrangement links TRBV5-1 to TRBJ2-2, with 9 bases that match TRBD2. Germline V gene lookup returns CDR1 SGHRS and CDR2 YFSETQ. The CDR3 consists of 16 residues. Germline trimming cut 6 bases from V and 6 bases from J; bases unmatched to any gene: 12. This chain's CDR3 is CASTLGPSGVAGELFF. In DNA, the CDR3 is TGCGCCAGCACCCTTGGGCCTAGCGGGGTCGCCGGGGAGCTGTTTTTT.

J is TRBJ1-2 and V is TRBV7-9; a weak D match, TRBD1 (5 bases). Trimming shortened V by 4 bases and J by 8 bases, and 26 bases separated the two germline ends. The CDR3 is 17 residues long. Germline V gene sequence: CDR1 SEHNR, CDR2 FQNEAQ (reference sequence). CDR3 in DNA: TGTGCCAGCAGCTCGAAACTGGACATTATGGCCCTTATAGGCTACACCTTC. Its protein is CASSSKLDIMALIGYTF.

This chain uses TRBV5-1 with TRBJ1-2; 8 bases map to TRBD1. CDR3 length equals 14 residues. Germline CDR1 is SGHRS and CDR2 is YFSETQ. J lost 3 bases, V lost 3 bases, and 4 bases had no gene match. The CDR3 DNA reads TGCGCCAGCAGCTCCGGGACAGGCGACTATGGCTACACCTTC. Its translation is CASSSGTGDYGYTF.

V gene TRBV6-5 combines with J gene TRBJ2-2; 7 nucleotides line up with TRBD1. Germline-derived CDR1 and CDR2 are MNHEY and SVGAGI. This CDR3 comprises 14 residues. The trim removed 8 bases at V and 1 base at J, leaving 4 bases unmatched. CDR3 nucleotide sequence: TGTGCCAGCTCGAGACAGGGGAACACCGGGGAGCTGTTTTTT. This gives the protein CASSRQGNTGELFF.

V usage is TRBV5-1 and J usage is TRBJ1-1; no reliable D call. The length of the CDR3 is 15 residues. The V end lost 3 bases, the J end lost 1 base, and 13 bases lay between the germline ends. CDR1 is SGHRS and CDR2 is YFSETQ in the germline V gene. The CDR3 is CASSSNSLTNTEAFF. The CDR3 DNA reads as TGCGCCAGCAGCTCCAACTCGTTAACGAACACTGAAGCTTTCTTT.

The chain has TRBV28 and TRBJ1-5; 7 bases are shared with TRBD1. Looked up from germline, CDR1 is MDHEN and CDR2 is SYDVKM. The CDR3 sequence is 17 residues long. V lost 5 bases to trimming and J lost 2 bases; unmatched junction nucleotides: 12. This chain's CDR3 is CASSVYPQGTGNQPQHF. DNA for the CDR3: TGTGCCAGCAGTGTCTATCCACAGGGGACTGGCAATCAGCCCCAGCATTTT.

V and J are TRBV30 and TRBJ2-3; D is unresolved. The germline gives CDR1 GTSNPN, CDR2 SVGIG (reference sequence). This CDR3 spans 11 amino acids. Trimming removed 2 bases from V and 5 bases from J, with 5 bases in between. The CDR3 sequence: CAWSPGDTQYF. The CDR3 DNA sequence: TGTGCCTGGAGTCCAGGAGATACGCAGTATTTT.

V is TRBV19 and J is TRBJ1-3; D call uncertain. The CDR3 consists of 15 residues. Germline-derived CDR1 and CDR2 are LNHDA and SQIVND (reference sequence). V dropped 5 bases and J dropped 2 bases, with 13 bases sitting between them. The DNA of the CDR3 is TGTGCCAGTAGTCTCGGAGGTTGGGCTGGAAACACCATATATTTT. Residues: CASSLGGWAGNTIYF.

The chain combines TRBV3-1 (or the pseudogene TRBV3-2) with TRBJ1-3; D call uncertain. Germline V gene sequence: CDR1 LGHDT, CDR2 YNNKEL (reference sequence). V dropped 1 base and J dropped 0 bases, with 10 bases sitting between them. The CDR3 is 16 residues long. The CDR3 coding sequence is TGTGCCAGCAGCCAAGCTGGACTGAACTCTGGAAACACCATATATTTT. Encoded protein: CASSQAGLNSGNTIYF.

The chain joins TRBV3-1 (or the pseudogene TRBV3-2) to TRBJ1-1; D uncertain. Between the trimmed V and J ends, which lost 0 bases and 6 bases, there was a span of 14 bases. The CDR3 has 15 residues. Germline values: CDR1 LGHDT, CDR2 YNNKEL (reference sequence). CDR3 coding DNA: TGTGCCAGCAGCCAAGACGCCCGGAGCGGCCCTGAAGCTTTCTTT. Translating gives CASSQDARSGPEAFF.

This sequence joins TRBV5-4 and TRBJ1-1; D ambiguous. Trimming took off 1 base at V and 0 bases at J, with 7 bases between the two ends. Germline V gives CDR1 SGHNT, CDR2 YYREEE (reference sequence). The CDR3 runs 14 residues. The CDR3 reads CASSLQQLNTEAFF. The CDR3 DNA follows: TGTGCCAGCAGCTTGCAACAATTGAACACTGAAGCTTTCTTT.

The genes are TRBV12-5 and TRBJ1-6; TRBD1 aligns across 9 bases. CDR3 size: 19 residues. Germline CDR1 and CDR2: LGHNT and FRNRAP. V was pared by 0 bases and J by 1 base, with 7 bases of the junction left unmatched. As DNA, the CDR3 is TGTGCTAGTGGTTTGGTGGTGGGGACAGGGATTTCCTATAATTCACCCCTCCACTTT. Translating gives CASGLVVGTGISYNSPLHF.